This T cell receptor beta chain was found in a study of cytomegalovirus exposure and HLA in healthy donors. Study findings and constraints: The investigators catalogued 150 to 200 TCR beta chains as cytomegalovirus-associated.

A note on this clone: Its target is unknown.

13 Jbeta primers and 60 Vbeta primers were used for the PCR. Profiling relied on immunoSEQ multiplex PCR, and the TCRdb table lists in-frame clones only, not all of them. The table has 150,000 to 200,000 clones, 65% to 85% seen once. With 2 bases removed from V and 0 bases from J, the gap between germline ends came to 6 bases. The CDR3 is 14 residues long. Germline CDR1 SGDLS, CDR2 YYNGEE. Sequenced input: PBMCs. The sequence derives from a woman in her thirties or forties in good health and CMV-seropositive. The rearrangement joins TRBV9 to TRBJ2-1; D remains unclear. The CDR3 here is CASSVASSYNEQFF. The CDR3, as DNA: TGTGCCAGCAGCGTCGCGAGCTCCTACAATGAGCAGTTCTTC.